These 6 T cell receptor beta chains were all obtained from the same sample, sequenced in a study of vaccination and CD4 T cells after COVID-19 (dated by TCRdb to between 2021 and 2024). The intended sense of this specimen's time point label: late sampling 161 to 241 days after vaccination in a few convalescent patients. Libraries were built with PCR. Instrument used: Illumina iSeq 100. Clones were called with MiXCR by TCRdb after fastp trimmed the public reads at Q25, and only in-frame beta chains were retained. Rows are combined by CDR3 protein, so each entry shows the most common genes and DNA. Within this sample are 28,000 or so distinct CDR3 sequences, with 50% of them counted one time only. Of the sample, 5.5% to 7.5% falls within the top ten clones. The sample here was CD4+ T cells from blood, taken about 7 months after SARS-CoV-2 vaccination. The source is a human donor who had recovered from COVID-19.

There are a few counts of this clonotype. The chain is built from TRBV20-1 and TRBJ2-2; no clear D gene. This CDR3 is 13 amino acids long. Looked up from germline, CDR1 is DFQATT and CDR2 is SNEGSKA (reference sequence). V was clipped by 1 base and J by 3 bases, with 6 bases between them. In DNA, the CDR3 is TGCAGTGCTAGAGGGGGATACACCGGGGAGCTGTTTTTT. Translated: CSARGGYTGELFF.

This clonotype was seen a handful of times. V and J are TRBV7-9 and TRBJ1-3; TRBD1 matches at 7 bases. The CDR3 runs 16 residues. V lost 4 bases, J lost 4 bases, and 10 bases stayed unmatched. Germline V gene sequence: CDR1 SEHNR, CDR2 FQNEAQ (reference sequence). CDR3 nucleotide sequence: TGTGCCAGCAGCTACAGGGGCCAGATAGCCGGAAACACCATATATTTT. Translation: CASSYRGQIAGNTIYF.

The chain combines TRBV7-8 with TRBJ2-7, with D uncertain. The CDR3 is 12 amino acids. Per germline, CDR1 SGHVS and CDR2 FQNEAQ. Trimming removed 5 bases from V and 7 bases from J, with 12 bases in between. The CDR3 here is CASSLSLGEQYF. CDR3 bases: TGTGCCAGCAGCCTCTCCCTGGGGGAGCAGTACTTC.

This clonotype showed up just a few times. The chain couples TRBV19 to TRBJ2-3; D gene unclear. Per germline, CDR1 LNHDA and CDR2 SQIVND (reference sequence). The CDR3 sequence is 14 residues long. Trimming took 6 bases from V and 0 from J, leaving 10 bases between them. CDR3 DNA: TGTGCCAGTAGCCCGACTTCTAGCACAGATACGCAGTATTTT. Translated: CASSPTSSTDTQYF.

This clonotype was seen only once. The J gene is TRBJ2-1, the V gene TRBV7-8; perhaps TRBD2 as D (6 bases). CDR1 is SGHVS and CDR2 is FQNEAQ in the germline V gene. The ends were cut back, 3 bases at V and 6 bases at J, with 15 bases in the middle. The length of the CDR3 is 15 residues. The CDR3, as DNA: TGTGCCAGCAGCTTGGACGGGAGACGCGGCAATGAGCAGTTCTTC. This translates into CASSLDGRRGNEQFF. Variable domain in full (rest from reference TRBV7-8 and TRBJ2-1): GAGVSQSPRYKVAKRGQDVALRCDPISGHVSLFWYQQALGQGPEFLTYFQNEAQLDKSGLPSDRFFAERPEGSVSTLKIQRTQQEDSAVYLCASSLDGRRGNEQFFGPGTRLTVL.

This clonotype has just a few counts. V and J are TRBV12-3 or TRBV12-4 and TRBJ2-7; D might be TRBD1 (6 bases). The CDR3 runs 13 residues. Trimming removed 7 bases from V and 0 bases from J, with 10 bases in between. The CDR3 nucleotides read TGTGCCAGCAACTTAGGGGGCTCCTACGAGCAGTACTTC. Translation gives CASNLGGSYEQYF.